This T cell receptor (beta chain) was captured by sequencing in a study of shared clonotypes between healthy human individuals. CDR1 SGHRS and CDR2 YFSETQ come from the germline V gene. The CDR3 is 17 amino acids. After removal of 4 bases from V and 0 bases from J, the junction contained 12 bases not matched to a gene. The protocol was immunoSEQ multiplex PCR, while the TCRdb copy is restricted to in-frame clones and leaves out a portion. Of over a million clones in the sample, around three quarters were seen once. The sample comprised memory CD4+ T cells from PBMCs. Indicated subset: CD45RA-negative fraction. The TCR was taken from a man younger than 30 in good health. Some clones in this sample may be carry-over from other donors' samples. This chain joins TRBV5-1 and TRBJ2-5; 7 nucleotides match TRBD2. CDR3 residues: CASSHLPGGVNQETQYF. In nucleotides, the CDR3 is TGCGCCAGCAGCCACCTGCCGGGAGGAGTTAACCAAGAGACCCAGTACTTC.